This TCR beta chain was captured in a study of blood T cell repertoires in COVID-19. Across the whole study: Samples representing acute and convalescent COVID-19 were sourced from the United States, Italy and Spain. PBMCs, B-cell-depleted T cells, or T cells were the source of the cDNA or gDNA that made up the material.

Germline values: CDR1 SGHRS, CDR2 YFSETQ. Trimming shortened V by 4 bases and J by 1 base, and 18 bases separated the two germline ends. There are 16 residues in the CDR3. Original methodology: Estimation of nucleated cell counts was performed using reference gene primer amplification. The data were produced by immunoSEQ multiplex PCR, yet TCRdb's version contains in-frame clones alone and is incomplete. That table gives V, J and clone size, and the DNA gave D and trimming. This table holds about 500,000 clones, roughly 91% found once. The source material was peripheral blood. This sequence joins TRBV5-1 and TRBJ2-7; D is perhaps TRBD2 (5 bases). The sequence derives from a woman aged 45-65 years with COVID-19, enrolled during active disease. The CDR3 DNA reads TGCGCCAGCAGCCCCTTACTAGTCTCGGCGTCCTACGAGCAGTACTTC. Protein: CASSPLLVSASYEQYF.